Below are 27 T cell receptor beta chains sequenced from a single sample in a study of a mutant IDH1 vaccine in newly diagnosed glioma. Indicated time point: week 23, last vaccination. What each vaccine dose contained was 300 ug of mutant IDH1 20-mer peptide, accompanied by topical imiquimod. The antigens these receptors bind are not known. Sequencing used immunoSEQ multiplex PCR; TCRdb keeps in-frame clones, though not all of them. The sample yields around 85,000 clones, almost 85% seen once. The sample consisted of PBMCs, taken from a glioma patient whose treatment included an IDH1 peptide vaccine. The source of these receptors is a man aged 25 to 40 with glioma. Some clones in this sample may be carry-over from other donors' samples.

CDR3 loop: CASSQFLGGGSYEQFF. CDR3 nucleotides: TGCGCCAGCAGCCAATTTTTAGGAGGCGGGAGCTATGAGCAGTTCTTC. The chain has TRBV4-1 and TRBJ2-1; 7 bases are shared with TRBD2. This CDR3 spans 16 amino acids. The germline V gene has CDR1 MGHRA and CDR2 YSYEKL. The V gene end was trimmed by 2 bases and the J gene end by 8 bases; junction bases not matched to a gene: 12.

The chain employs TRBV5-1 and TRBJ2-2, with a possible D match to TRBD1 (5 bases). CDR1 and CDR2 (germline): SGHRS, YFSETQ. CDR3 length: 15 amino acids. Between the trimmed V and J ends, which lost 4 bases and 0 bases, there was a span of 10 bases. CDR3 coding DNA: TGCGCCAGCAGCGCTGGACACTCGAACACCGGGGAGCTGTTTTTT. It codes for CASSAGHSNTGELFF.

The V and J genes are TRBV11-1 and TRBJ2-1; 10 nucleotides align to TRBD2. The CDR3 runs to 16 residues. From germline, CDR1 is SGHAT and CDR2 FQDESV (reference sequence). V shed 5 bases, J shed 1 base, and the junction held 5 bases outside the gene matches. The CDR3 spells CASSPSGRRSYNEQFF. CDR3 DNA sequence: TGTGCCAGCAGCCCTAGCGGGAGAAGGTCCTACAATGAGCAGTTCTTC. The full variable domain, with the rest looked up from reference TRBV11-1 and TRBJ2-1, is EAEVAQSPRYKITEKSQAVAFWCDPISGHATLYWYRQILGQGPELLVQFQDESVVDDSQLPKDRFSAERLKGVDSTLKIQPAELGDSAMYLCASSPSGRRSYNEQFFGPGTRLTVL.

The V gene is TRBV9, the J gene TRBJ2-1; D not certain. The CDR3 contains 13 residues. V dropped 4 bases and J dropped 10 bases, with 15 bases sitting between them. Per germline, CDR1 SGDLS and CDR2 YYNGEE. CDR3 protein: CASSLKSGPEQFF. The CDR3, as DNA: TGTGCCAGCAGCCTAAAATCCGGGCCAGAGCAGTTCTTC.

This chain uses TRBV2 with TRBJ1-2; tentative D call: TRBD1 (5 bases). The CDR3 has 13 residues. The germline V and J ends were trimmed by 4 bases and 6 bases, with 12 bases remaining between them. The germline V gene has CDR1 SNHLY and CDR2 FYNNEI. Here the CDR3 DNA reads TGTGCCAGCAGTGTGATGGGGGTGGATGGCTACACCTTC. Protein: CASSVMGVDGYTF. Together with reference TRBV2 and TRBJ1-2, the CDR3 gives the full variable domain: EPEVTQTPSHQVTQMGQEVILRCVPISNHLYFYWYRQILGQKVEFLVSFYNNEISEKSEIFDDQFSVERPDGSNFTLKIRSTKLEDSAMYFCASSVMGVDGYTFGSGTRLTVV.

The V call is TRBV19, the J call TRBJ2-5; no firm D call. Deletions cut 6 bases from V and 5 bases from J, with 16 bases between. This CDR3 is built from 14 residues. Germline loops: CDR1 LNHDA, CDR2 SQIVND (reference sequence). This CDR3 reads CASSPQAATETQYF. As DNA, the CDR3 is TGTGCCAGTAGCCCTCAAGCCGCTACGGAGACCCAGTACTTC.

This chain links TRBV25-1 with TRBJ2-2; TRBD2 is a possible D gene (5 bases). Trimming removed 3 bases from V and 4 bases from J, with 18 bases in between. Looked up from germline, CDR1 is MGHDK and CDR2 is SYGVNS. This CDR3 has 17 residues. In nucleotides, the CDR3 is TGTGCCAGCAGTGAGCGGCGTAGGACTGAGCCCACCGGGGAGCTGTTTTTT. This encodes CASSERRRTEPTGELFF.

DNA of the CDR3: TGTGCCAGCAGTGAACCGGGACCATATTACAATGAGCAGTTCTTC. Protein sequence: CASSEPGPYYNEQFF. The chain links TRBV6-1 to TRBJ2-1, with D perhaps TRBD1 or TRBD2 (5 bases each). Germline values: CDR1 MNHNS, CDR2 SASEGT. V was pared by 2 bases and J by 4 bases, with 12 bases between. CDR3 length: 15 amino acids.

This sequence joins TRBV28 and TRBJ1-1, with 8 bases lining up with TRBD1. The V segment lost 6 bases and the J segment 8 bases; nucleotides outside the gene matches: 2. The germline V gene encodes CDR1 MDHEN and CDR2 SYDVKM. There are 11 residues in the CDR3. CDR3 sequence: CASRRDREAFF. The CDR3 coding sequence is TGTGCCAGCAGGAGGGACAGGGAAGCTTTCTTT.

The chain uses TRBV5-1 and TRBJ1-1, with D possibly being TRBD1 (5 bases). V was trimmed by 4 bases and J by 5 bases, leaving 21 bases between them. This CDR3 region has 16 residues. Germline assignment: CDR1 SGHRS and CDR2 YFSETQ. In DNA, the CDR3 is TGCGCCAGCAGCACTGACGGGGACGGTGGAGGTACTGAAGCTTTCTTT. Protein sequence: CASSTDGDGGGTEAFF.

This chain uses TRBV29-1 with TRBJ2-1; D is unclear. The CDR3 loop spans 10 amino acids. The V gene lost 6 bases and the J gene lost 7 bases, with 7 bases spanning the gap. Germline CDR1 reads SQVTM; CDR2 reads ANQGSEA. The CDR3 sequence: CSVNRNEQFF. The CDR3 coding sequence is TGCAGCGTCAATAGGAATGAGCAGTTCTTC.

The gene calls are TRBV5-4 and TRBJ1-4; D perhaps matches TRBD1 (6 bases). This CDR3 region has 15 residues. Trimming removed 1 base at V and 7 bases at J, with 14 bases between. Germline lookup yields CDR1 SGHNT and CDR2 YYREEE (reference sequence). The CDR3 DNA reads TGTGCCAGCAGCTTGTTCCCAGGGGATTCTGAAAAACTGTTTTTT. This encodes CASSLFPGDSEKLFF.

The V and J genes are TRBV9 and TRBJ2-3; TRBD2 aligns across 7 bases. V lost 4 bases, J lost 5 bases, and 4 bases stayed unmatched. CDR3 length equals 13 residues. The germline CDR1 and CDR2 sequences are SGDLS and YYNGEE. DNA of the CDR3: TGTGCCAGCAGCTATTGGGGGGGAGATACGCAGTATTTT. Translating gives CASSYWGGDTQYF.

This clone came up a few times. The V call is TRBV7-6, the J call TRBJ2-5; D possibly corresponds to TRBD2 (7 bases). Between the trimmed V and J ends, which lost 4 bases and 1 base, there was a span of 22 bases. This CDR3 has 18 residues. The germline gives CDR1 SGHVS, CDR2 FNYEAQ. CDR3 DNA: TGTGCCAGCAGCTCACGACAGGTGGGGGGGTTCACCCAAGAGACCCAGTACTTC. This codes for CASSSRQVGGFTQETQYF.

The chain joins TRBV6-1 to TRBJ1-3; 9 bases line up with TRBD1. There are 15 residues in the CDR3. The V gene's germline CDR1 is MNHNS and CDR2 SASEGT. V lost 5 bases to trimming and J lost 4 bases; unmatched junction nucleotides: 6. The CDR3: CASSLQGASGNTIYF. DNA of the CDR3: TGTGCCAGCAGTTTACAGGGGGCATCCGGAAACACCATATATTTT.

This rearrangement joins TRBV7-9 to TRBJ2-1; 8 bases match TRBD2. Looked up from germline, CDR1 is SEHNR and CDR2 is FQNEAQ (reference sequence). The CDR3 is made up of 15 amino acids. V was pared by 6 bases and J by 10 bases, with 14 bases of the junction left unmatched. The CDR3, as DNA: TGTGCCAGCAGACCCAACATAGGACTAGCTGGGGAGCAGTTCTTC. It encodes CASRPNIGLAGEQFF.

This clone was observed a single time. The chain combines TRBV5-4 with TRBJ2-4; D uncertain. Between the trimmed V and J ends, which lost 0 bases and 5 bases, there was a span of 12 bases. The CDR3 consists of 15 residues. Germline CDR1 and CDR2: SGHNT and YYREEE (reference sequence). The CDR3, as DNA: TGTGCCAGCAGCTTGGGGGGTAGAATGGAAAACATTCAGTACTTC. It is translated as CASSLGGRMENIQYF.

The chain carries TRBV30 and TRBJ2-5; D perhaps matches TRBD1 (6 bases). The V end lost 2 bases, the J end lost 3 bases, and 10 bases lay between the germline ends. There are 13 residues in the CDR3. The V gene's germline CDR1 is GTSNPN and CDR2 SVGIG (reference sequence). The CDR3 region has the DNA TGTGCCTGGAGTCGGAACAGGGAAGAGACCCAGTACTTC. Translated, it gives CAWSRNREETQYF.

This chain joins TRBV6-4 and TRBJ2-1; no definite D call. With 5 bases removed from V and 3 bases from J, the gap between germline ends came to 17 bases. CDR1 is MRHNA and CDR2 is SNTAGT in the germline V gene. The CDR3 runs 16 residues. The CDR3 sequence is CASSTATAPGYNEQFF. The CDR3 coding sequence is TGTGCCAGCAGTACTGCGACGGCCCCGGGCTACAATGAGCAGTTCTTC.

The chain couples TRBV28 to TRBJ2-1, with a possible D match to TRBD1 (7 bases). This CDR3 region has 16 residues. CDR1 is MDHEN, CDR2 SYDVKM, per germline. Trimming cost V 6 bases and J 10 bases, with 25 bases left between them. This chain's CDR3 is CASSSDAWRGPVEQFF. DNA of the CDR3: TGTGCCAGCAGCTCGGACGCTTGGAGGGGGCCGGTAGAGCAGTTCTTC.

This clone was detected only once. The CDR3 sequence: CAWSTGKHGYTF. The CDR3 region has the DNA TGTGCCTGGAGTACAGGGAAGCATGGCTACACCTTC. This sequence joins TRBV30 and TRBJ1-2, with D possibly being TRBD1 (6 bases). The germline CDR1 and CDR2 sequences are GTSNPN and SVGIG (reference sequence). This CDR3 comprises 12 residues. V was pared by 2 bases and J by 6 bases, with 10 bases between.

The chain joins TRBV5-6 to TRBJ1-4; D is unclear. The germline CDR1 and CDR2 sequences are SGHDT and YYEEEE. This CDR3 is built from 16 residues. V gave up 0 bases and J gave up 8 bases, with 17 bases separating them. The CDR3 sequence: CASSLASSGLGEKLFF. The CDR3 DNA is TGTGCCAGCAGCTTGGCCTCGTCTGGGTTGGGGGAAAAACTGTTTTTT.

The J gene is TRBJ2-7, the V gene TRBV29-1; 10 nucleotides align to TRBD2. This CDR3 region has 14 residues. Trimming took 7 bases from V and 0 from J; bases not matched to a gene: 6. Germline V gene data show CDR1 as SQVTM and CDR2 as ANQGSEA. CDR3 residues: CSAWTSGSSYEQYF. The DNA of the CDR3 is TGCAGCGCCTGGACTAGCGGAAGCTCCTACGAGCAGTACTTC.

This clone has only one observation. V usage is TRBV9 and J usage is TRBJ1-4; D possibly corresponds to TRBD1 (6 bases). This CDR3 comprises 15 residues. Germline lookup yields CDR1 SGDLS and CDR2 YYNGEE. V lost 3 bases to trimming and J lost 8 bases, with 17 bases between them. This CDR3 reads CASSEGLGGREKLFF. The CDR3 DNA reads as TGTGCCAGCAGCGAGGGACTAGGGGGGAGGGAAAAACTGTTTTTT. The whole variable domain, filled in from reference TRBV9 and TRBJ1-4, reads DSGVTQTPKHLITATGQRVTLRCSPRSGDLSVYWYQQSLDQGLQFLIQYYNGEERAKGNILERFSAQQFPDLHSELNLSSLELGDSALYFCASSEGLGGREKLFFGSGTQLSVL.

The chain recombines TRBV30 with TRBJ2-1; maybe TRBD2 (5 bases). V was trimmed by 6 bases and J by 9 bases, leaving 15 bases between them. The CDR3 is 12 amino acids. Germline CDR1 and CDR2: GTSNPN and SVGIG (reference sequence). The CDR3 loop reads CACLVRGTEQFF. The CDR3 nucleotides are TGTGCCTGTCTAGTCCGGGGAACTGAGCAGTTCTTC.

This rearrangement joins TRBV7-3 to TRBJ1-1; the D is unclear. Per the germline V gene, CDR1 is SGHTA and CDR2 is FQGTGA. The CDR3 runs 13 residues. V shed 0 bases and J shed 3 bases, with 5 bases lying between them. CDR3 nucleotide sequence: TGTGCCAGCAGCTTAACTTACTACACTGAAGCTTTCTTT. Its protein is CASSLTYYTEAFF.

The table lists this clone with a count of one. This chain uses TRBV9 with TRBJ2-2; 8 nucleotides line up with TRBD1. CDR3 length: 16 residues. The trim removed 5 bases at V and 6 bases at J, leaving 12 bases unmatched. Germline CDR1 and CDR2: SGDLS and YYNGEE. CDR3 sequence: CASRAEGRGLSGELFF. DNA of the CDR3: TGTGCCAGCAGGGCGGAAGGCAGGGGGCTTTCCGGGGAGCTGTTTTTT.